Sequencing of this TCR beta chain was carried out in a study of graft-versus-host responses after intestinal transplantation. Study background: Isolated intestinal, liver-intestinal, or multivisceral transplants had been given to the recipients. Anti-thymocyte globulin induction preceded three to four years of tacrolimus and steroid maintenance in all recipients. Whole-study findings and limits: Allografts carried high graft-versus-host to host-versus-graft clonal ratios in patients having graft-donor T cell macrochimerism.

Clones were read by immunoSEQ multiplex PCR, and TCRdb kept only the in-frame ones, dropping some. Among around 90,000 clones listed, about 93% were seen once. Notes on this clone: What it binds is unknown.

Germline V gives CDR1 LGHNA, CDR2 YNFKEQ. After removal of 0 bases from V and 1 base from J, the junction contained 4 bases not matched to a gene. There are 16 residues in the CDR3. The sequencing here drew on unstimulated CD8+ T cells sorted from spleen or lymph node cells, taken before intestinal transplant. The genes are TRBV4-2 and TRBJ2-3, with 7 bases matching TRBD1. The source is a human donor who received an intestinal transplant. For the CDR3, the DNA is TGTGCCAGCAGCCAAGATAGAGGACAGGGCACAGATACGCAGTATTTT. Protein: CASSQDRGQGTDTQYF.